Below, 12 T cell receptor beta chains from the same sample are listed, as sequenced in a study of technical replicates of blood from several donors. The repertoire was sequenced with immunoSEQ multiplex PCR; TCRdb's copy has only in-frame clones and lacks some. This sample has over 8,000 clones, with about nine tenths found just once. The sample was PBMCs. The receptor set was obtained from a human donor in good health.

The chain carries TRBV5-1 and TRBJ2-5, with D possibly TRBD2 on 6 matching bases. The germline gives CDR1 SGHRS, CDR2 YFSETQ. Trimming pared 0 bases from V and 1 base from J, leaving 10 bases between. CDR3 length: 15 residues. The CDR3 reads CASSLGSTSQETQYF. The CDR3 DNA follows: TGCGCCAGCAGCTTGGGATCGACTAGCCAAGAGACCCAGTACTTC.

The rearrangement uses TRBV7-2 and TRBJ2-1; D not certain. The germline gives CDR1 SGHTA, CDR2 FQGNSA. CDR3 length: 15 residues. Trimming cost V 6 bases and J 0 bases, with 12 bases left between them. As DNA, the CDR3 is TGTGCCAGCAGGAAGCCGGGTTCCTCCTACAATGAGCAGTTCTTC. Its protein product is CASRKPGSSYNEQFF.

The chain has TRBV7-9 and TRBJ2-5; D is possibly TRBD1 (6 bases). CDR3 length: 14 residues. Per the germline V gene, CDR1 is SEHNR and CDR2 is FQNEAQ (reference sequence). Trimming removed 4 bases from V and 1 base from J, with 10 bases in between. The CDR3 region has the DNA TGTGCCAGCAGCTACCCGGACAGCCAAGAGACCCAGTACTTC. It is translated as CASSYPDSQETQYF. The full variable domain, with the rest looked up from reference TRBV7-9 and TRBJ2-5, is DTGVSQNPRHKITKRGQNVTFRCDPISEHNRLYWYRQTLGQGPEFLTYFQNEAQLEKSRLLSDRFSAERPKGSFSTLEIQRTEQGDSAMYLCASSYPDSQETQYFGPGTRLLVL.

The rearrangement links TRBV12-5 to TRBJ2-1; D call uncertain. Trimming took off 2 bases at V and 7 bases at J, with 6 bases between the two ends. This CDR3 contains 12 residues. CDR1 LGHNT and CDR2 FRNRAP come from the germline V gene. CDR3 bases: TGTGCTAGTGGTTTGTTGGAGAATGAGCAGTTCTTC. This sequence encodes CASGLLENEQFF.

The chain couples TRBV29-1 to TRBJ1-2; D unclear. The CDR3 totals 14 residues. The V end lost 0 bases, the J end lost 8 bases, and 16 bases lay between the germline ends. Looked up from germline, CDR1 is SQVTM and CDR2 is ANQGSEA. For the CDR3, the DNA is TGCAGCGTTGAAGATGGGCAGTCGGTAGGCGGCTACACCTTC. Its translation: CSVEDGQSVGGYTF.

The chain employs TRBV6-5 and TRBJ1-5; 8 bases are shared with TRBD1. This CDR3 region has 13 residues. J gave up 4 bases and V 6 bases, and 2 bases lay outside the gene matches. Germline CDR1 and CDR2: MNHEY and SVGAGI. The CDR3 region has the DNA TGTGCCAGCAGGGACAGGGTAAATCAGCCCCAGCATTTT. It specifies CASRDRVNQPQHF.

The chain uses TRBV5-1 and TRBJ1-5; possibly TRBD1 for D (5 bases). The CDR3 is 14 residues long. Germline-derived CDR1 and CDR2 are SGHRS and YFSETQ. Trimming shortened V by 0 bases and J by 4 bases, and 8 bases separated the two germline ends. The DNA for the CDR3 is TGCGCCAGCAGCTTGGGGGGGAGGAATCAGCCCCAGCATTTT. It is translated as CASSLGGRNQPQHF.

This clone was recorded a few times. This chain connects TRBV19 to TRBJ2-7; a weak D match, TRBD2 (6 bases). Germline CDR1 LNHDA, CDR2 SQIVND (reference sequence). The V gene lost 4 bases and the J gene lost 3 bases, with 10 bases spanning the gap. This CDR3 has 13 residues. CDR3 in DNA: TGTGCCAGTAGTAGGGACTCCTACTACGAGCAGTACTTC. Its translation is CASSRDSYYEQYF.

Regarding this clone: An end of the junction differs from the germline gene, which may be a read error. The V and J genes are TRBV7-9 and TRBJ2-7, with TRBD1 identical over 7 bases. The V gene's germline CDR1 is SEHNR and CDR2 FQNEAQ (reference sequence). This CDR3 is 10 amino acids long. For the CDR3, the DNA is TGTGCCAGCTCCTTAGGGGGCCCCTTCTTC. Amino acids: CASSLGGPFF.

The rearrangement uses TRBV27 and TRBJ1-5; D is ambiguous. The CDR3 has 15 amino acids. V was trimmed by 2 bases and J by 0 bases, leaving 8 bases between them. In germline, CDR1 is MNHEY, CDR2 SMNVEV (reference sequence). The CDR3 sequence is CASSLRGNSNQPQHF. Here the CDR3 DNA reads TGTGCCAGCAGTTTACGGGGTAATAGCAATCAGCCCCAGCATTTT.

The gene calls are TRBV18 and TRBJ1-2, with D maybe TRBD1 (5 bases). The CDR3 runs 13 residues. CDR1 is KGHSH and CDR2 is LQKENI in the germline V gene. The ends were cut back, 4 bases at V and 1 base at J, with 7 bases in the middle. CDR3 residues: CASSQQDNYGYTF. In DNA, the CDR3 is TGTGCCAGCTCACAACAGGATAACTATGGCTACACCTTC.

This clone is a singleton in its sample. The J gene is TRBJ1-1, the V gene TRBV28; D call uncertain. Trimming took off 2 bases at V and 11 bases at J, with 18 bases between the two ends. The germline V gene encodes CDR1 MDHEN and CDR2 SYDVKM. The CDR3 spans 14 residues. Here the CDR3 DNA reads TGTGCCAGCAGTTTAGCGTCTTTGGTCCCGGGGGCTTTCTTT. Translated: CASSLASLVPGAFF.